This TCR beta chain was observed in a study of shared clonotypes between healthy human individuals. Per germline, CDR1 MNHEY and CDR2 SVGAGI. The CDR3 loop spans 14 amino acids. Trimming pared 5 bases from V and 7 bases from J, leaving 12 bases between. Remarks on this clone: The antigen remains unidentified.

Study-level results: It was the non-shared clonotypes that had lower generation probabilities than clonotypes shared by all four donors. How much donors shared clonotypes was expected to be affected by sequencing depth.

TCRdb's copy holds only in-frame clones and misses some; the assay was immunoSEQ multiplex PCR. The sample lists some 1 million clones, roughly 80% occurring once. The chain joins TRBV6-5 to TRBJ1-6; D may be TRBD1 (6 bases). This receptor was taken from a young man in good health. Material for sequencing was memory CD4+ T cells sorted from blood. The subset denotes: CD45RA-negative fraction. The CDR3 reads CASSQGQINSPLHF. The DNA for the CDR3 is TGTGCCAGCAGTCAAGGACAGATAAATTCACCCCTCCACTTT.